This paragraph covers one TCR beta chain sequence. This sample stems from a study of blood T cell repertoires in COVID-19. Looking at the study overall: Acute and convalescent COVID-19 samples came from the United States, Italy and Spain. Nucleic acid was either cDNA or gDNA, and it came from T cells, B-cell-depleted T cells, or PBMCs.

V was shortened by 0 bases and J by 4 bases, with 11 bases between the two germline ends. Germline CDR1 reads SGHTA; CDR2 reads FQGNSA. The CDR3 runs 15 residues. Study processing details: From reference gene primer amplification, estimates of nucleated cell counts were derived. Data came from immunoSEQ multiplex PCR; TCRdb stores just in-frame clones and leaves some out. The DNA gave D and trimming, while V, J and clone size come from that table. The sample contains roughly 250,000 clones, 88% of which appear only once. This chain links TRBV7-2 with TRBJ2-3, with a possible D match to TRBD2 (7 bases). The clonotype comes from a man between 60 and 75 years old who had recovered from COVID-19. Source material: peripheral blood. In DNA, the CDR3 is TGTGCCAGCAGCTTAGCGGGGGGGCCCCCAGATACGCAGTATTTT. Protein product: CASSLAGGPPDTQYF.